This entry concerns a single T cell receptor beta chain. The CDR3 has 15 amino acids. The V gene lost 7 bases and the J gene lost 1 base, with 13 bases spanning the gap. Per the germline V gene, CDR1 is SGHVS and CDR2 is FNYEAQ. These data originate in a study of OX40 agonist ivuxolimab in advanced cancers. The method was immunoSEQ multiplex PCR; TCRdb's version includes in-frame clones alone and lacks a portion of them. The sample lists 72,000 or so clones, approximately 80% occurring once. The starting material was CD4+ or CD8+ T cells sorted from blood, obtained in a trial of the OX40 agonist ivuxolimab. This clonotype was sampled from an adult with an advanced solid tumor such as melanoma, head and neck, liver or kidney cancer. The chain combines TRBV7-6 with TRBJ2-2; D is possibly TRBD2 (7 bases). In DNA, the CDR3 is TGTGCCAGCACCCGGGGGGCGGGGAACACCGGGGAGCTGTTTTTT. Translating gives CASTRGAGNTGELFF.